This T cell receptor beta chain was sequenced during a study of CD8 T cells in Susac syndrome. Study-level background: The Susac syndrome patients that were sequenced included five or six with active disease and roughly 8 in remission.

CDR1 and CDR2 (germline): SGHRS, YFSETQ. The V and J ends lost 2 bases and 5 bases, in that order; junction bases with no gene match: 10. This CDR3 has 15 residues. CD8+ and CD4+ T cells circulating in blood were sequenced for TCR beta. Random hexamers were used to reverse transcribe roughly 0.5 to 1 ug of RNA. Amplification of TCR beta CDR3 by immunoSEQ multiplex PCR spanned 54 Vbeta and 13 Jbeta. TCRdb ran MiXCR on the immunoSEQ multiplex PCR reads and lists one entry per CDR3 protein. This table has more than 85,000 distinct CDR3 sequences, about 95% appearing once. The TCR comes from a human donor with Susac syndrome. The rearrangement links TRBV5-1 to TRBJ2-7, with 7 positions matching TRBD1. What was sequenced was CD4+ T cells from PBMCs. CDR3 in amino acids: CASSFSTGFNDEQYF. The DNA of the CDR3 is TGCGCCAGCAGCTTCTCGACAGGGTTCAACGACGAGCAGTACTTC.